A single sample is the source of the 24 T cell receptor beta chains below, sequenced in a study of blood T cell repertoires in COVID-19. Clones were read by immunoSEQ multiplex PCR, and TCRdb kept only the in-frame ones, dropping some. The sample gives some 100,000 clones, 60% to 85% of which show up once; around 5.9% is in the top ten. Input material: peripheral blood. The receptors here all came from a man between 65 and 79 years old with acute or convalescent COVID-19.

CDR3 sequence: CAISSGFHGYTF. Here the CDR3 DNA reads TGTGCCATCAGCTCAGGGTTTCACGGCTACACCTTC. The gene calls are TRBV10-3 and TRBJ1-2, with a possible D match to TRBD1 (5 bases). Germline V gene data show CDR1 as ENHRY and CDR2 as SYGVKD. The CDR3 consists of 12 residues. V lost 6 bases to trimming and J lost 8 bases, with 13 bases between them.

In nucleotides, the CDR3 is TGTGCCAGCAGCTTCCCTAACTTCCACAATGAGCAGTTCTTC. Its protein product is CASSFPNFHNEQFF. The rearrangement joins TRBV28 to TRBJ2-1; D is unclear. Germline assignment: CDR1 MDHEN and CDR2 SYDVKM. The CDR3 is 14 amino acids. Trimming shortened V by 6 bases and J by 5 bases, and 14 bases separated the two germline ends.

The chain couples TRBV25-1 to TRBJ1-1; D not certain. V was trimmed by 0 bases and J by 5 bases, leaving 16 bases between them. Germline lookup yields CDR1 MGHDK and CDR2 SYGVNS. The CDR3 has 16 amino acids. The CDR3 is CASSEYKSQERTEAFF. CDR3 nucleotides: TGTGCCAGCAGTGAATATAAATCCCAAGAGAGAACTGAAGCTTTCTTT.

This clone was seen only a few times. CDR3 region: CASTPRGRKNTEAFF. The CDR3 nucleotides read TGTGCCTCAACCCCCAGGGGGCGGAAGAACACTGAAGCTTTCTTT. This chain joins TRBV30 and TRBJ1-1; 8 nucleotides line up with TRBD1. Germline CDR1 is GTSNPN and CDR2 is SVGIG (reference sequence). The V segment lost 7 bases and the J segment 1 base; nucleotides outside the gene matches: 11. This CDR3 comprises 15 residues.

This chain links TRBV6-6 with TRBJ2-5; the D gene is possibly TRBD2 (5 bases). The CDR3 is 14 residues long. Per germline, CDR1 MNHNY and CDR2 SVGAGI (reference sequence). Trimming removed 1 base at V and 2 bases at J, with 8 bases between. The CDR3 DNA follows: TGTGCCAGCAGTTACTGGAGCGGACAAGAGACCCAGTACTTC. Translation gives CASSYWSGQETQYF.

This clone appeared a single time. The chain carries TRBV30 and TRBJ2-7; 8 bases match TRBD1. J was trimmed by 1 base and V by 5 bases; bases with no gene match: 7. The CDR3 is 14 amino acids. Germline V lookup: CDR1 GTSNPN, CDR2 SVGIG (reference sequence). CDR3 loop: CAWDLRDRSYEQYF. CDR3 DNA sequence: TGTGCCTGGGACCTCCGGGACAGGTCCTACGAGCAGTACTTC.

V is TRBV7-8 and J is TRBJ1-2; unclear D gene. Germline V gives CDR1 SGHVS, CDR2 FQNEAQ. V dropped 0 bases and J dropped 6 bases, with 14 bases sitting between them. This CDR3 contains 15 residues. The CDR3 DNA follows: TGTGCCAGCAGCTTAGCGGGGAGGCACGGAGATGGCTACACCTTC. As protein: CASSLAGRHGDGYTF.

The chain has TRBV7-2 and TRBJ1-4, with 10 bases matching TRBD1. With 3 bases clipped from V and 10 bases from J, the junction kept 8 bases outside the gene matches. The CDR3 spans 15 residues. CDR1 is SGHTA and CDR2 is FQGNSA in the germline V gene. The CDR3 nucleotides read TGTGCCAGCAGCTTTCCGACAGGGGGCACTAGAAAACTGTTTTTT. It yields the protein CASSFPTGGTRKLFF.

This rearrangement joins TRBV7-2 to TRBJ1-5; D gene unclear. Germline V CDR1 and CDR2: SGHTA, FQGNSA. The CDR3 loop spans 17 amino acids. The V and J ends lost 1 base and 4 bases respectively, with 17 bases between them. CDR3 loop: CASSLGWGVGGNQPQHF. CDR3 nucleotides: TGTGCCAGCAGCTTAGGGTGGGGAGTCGGTGGGAATCAGCCCCAGCATTTT.

CDR3 sequence (DNA): TGTGCCAGCAGCTCTCGACTCTCACCCCGCTACAATGAGCAGTTCTTC. Residues: CASSSRLSPRYNEQFF. The J gene is TRBJ2-1, the V gene TRBV11-1, with D uncertain. This CDR3 is 16 amino acids long. Germline-derived CDR1 and CDR2 are SGHAT and FQDESV (reference sequence). Trimming left V 4 bases short and J 3 bases short, with 16 bases between.

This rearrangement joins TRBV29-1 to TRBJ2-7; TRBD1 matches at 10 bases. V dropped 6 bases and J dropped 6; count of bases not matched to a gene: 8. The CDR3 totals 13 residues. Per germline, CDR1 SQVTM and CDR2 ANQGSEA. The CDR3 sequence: CSVEGQGTFEQYF. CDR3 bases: TGCAGCGTCGAGGGACAGGGGACCTTCGAGCAGTACTTC.

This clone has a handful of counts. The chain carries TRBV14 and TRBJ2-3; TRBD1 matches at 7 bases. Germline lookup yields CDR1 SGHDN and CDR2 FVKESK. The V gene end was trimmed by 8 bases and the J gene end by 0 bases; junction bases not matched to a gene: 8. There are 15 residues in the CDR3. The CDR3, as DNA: TGTGCCAGCCACTCTGGGACAGAGAGCACAGATACGCAGTATTTT. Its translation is CASHSGTESTDTQYF.

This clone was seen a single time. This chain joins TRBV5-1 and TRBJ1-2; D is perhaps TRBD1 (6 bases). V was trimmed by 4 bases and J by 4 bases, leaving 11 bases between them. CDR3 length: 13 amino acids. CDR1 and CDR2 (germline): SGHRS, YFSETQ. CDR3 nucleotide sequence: TGCGCCAGCAGCCGGGACACCGGCTATGGCTACACCTTC. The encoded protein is CASSRDTGYGYTF.

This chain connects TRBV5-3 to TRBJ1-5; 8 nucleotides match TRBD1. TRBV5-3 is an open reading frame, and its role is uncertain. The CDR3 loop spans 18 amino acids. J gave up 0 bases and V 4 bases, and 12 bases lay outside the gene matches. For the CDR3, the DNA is TGTGCCAGAAGCCTAGGACAGGGCGGGTTGTATAGCAATCAGCCCCAGCATTTT. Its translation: CARSLGQGGLYSNQPQHF.

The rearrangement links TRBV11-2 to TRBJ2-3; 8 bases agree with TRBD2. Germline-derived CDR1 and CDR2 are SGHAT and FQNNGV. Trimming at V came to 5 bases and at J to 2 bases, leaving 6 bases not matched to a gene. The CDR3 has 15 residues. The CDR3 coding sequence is TGTGCCAGCAGCATAAGTAGCGGGGTCACAGATACGCAGTATTTT. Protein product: CASSISSGVTDTQYF.

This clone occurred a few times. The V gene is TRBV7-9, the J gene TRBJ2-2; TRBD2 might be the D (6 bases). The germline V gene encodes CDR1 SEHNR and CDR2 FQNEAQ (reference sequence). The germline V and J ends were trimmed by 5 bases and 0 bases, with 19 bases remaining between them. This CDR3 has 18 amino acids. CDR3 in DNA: TGTGCCAGCAGCCCGGTGCAAATGGGGGGATCGAACACCGGGGAGCTGTTTTTT. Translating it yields CASSPVQMGGSNTGELFF.

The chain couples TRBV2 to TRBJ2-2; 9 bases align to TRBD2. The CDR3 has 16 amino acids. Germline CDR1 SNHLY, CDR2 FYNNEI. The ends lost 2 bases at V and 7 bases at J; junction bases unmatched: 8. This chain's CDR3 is CASSEMASGVGGELFF. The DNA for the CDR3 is TGTGCCAGCAGTGAAATGGCTAGCGGGGTGGGCGGGGAGCTGTTTTTT.

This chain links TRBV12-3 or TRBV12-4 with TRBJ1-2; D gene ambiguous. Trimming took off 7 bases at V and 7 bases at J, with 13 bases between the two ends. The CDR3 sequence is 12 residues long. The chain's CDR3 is CASKGEDGGYTF. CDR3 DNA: TGTGCCAGCAAAGGAGAGGATGGTGGCTACACCTTC.

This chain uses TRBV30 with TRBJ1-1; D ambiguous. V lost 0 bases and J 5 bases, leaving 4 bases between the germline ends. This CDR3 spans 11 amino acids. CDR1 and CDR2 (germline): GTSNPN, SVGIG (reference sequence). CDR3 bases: TGTGCCTGGAGTGTAGAGACTGAAGCTTTCTTT. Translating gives CAWSVETEAFF.

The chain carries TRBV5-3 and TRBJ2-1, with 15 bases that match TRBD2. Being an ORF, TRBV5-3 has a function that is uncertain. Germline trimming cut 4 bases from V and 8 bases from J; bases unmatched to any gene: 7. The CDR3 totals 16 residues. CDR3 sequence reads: CARSPKGLAGGDEQFF. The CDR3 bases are TGTGCCAGAAGCCCCAAGGGACTAGCGGGAGGCGATGAGCAGTTCTTC.

CDR3 bases: TGTGCCAGCAGCTTAGACAGGGGCCGAGTCTACGAGCAGTACTTC. It yields the protein CASSLDRGRVYEQYF. V usage is TRBV11-1 and J usage is TRBJ2-7, with TRBD1 matching over 7 bases. CDR1 and CDR2 (germline): SGHAT, FQDESV (reference sequence). The CDR3 totals 15 residues. Germline trimming cut 1 base from V and 3 bases from J; bases unmatched to any gene: 6. The full variable domain, with the rest looked up from reference TRBV11-1 and TRBJ2-7, is EAEVAQSPRYKITEKSQAVAFWCDPISGHATLYWYRQILGQGPELLVQFQDESVVDDSQLPKDRFSAERLKGVDSTLKIQPAELGDSAMYLCASSLDRGRVYEQYFGPGTRLTVT.

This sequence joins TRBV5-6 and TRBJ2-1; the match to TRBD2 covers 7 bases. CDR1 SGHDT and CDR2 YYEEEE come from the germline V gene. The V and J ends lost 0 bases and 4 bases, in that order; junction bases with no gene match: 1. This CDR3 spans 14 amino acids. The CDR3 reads CASSLGTSYNEQFF. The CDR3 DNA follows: TGTGCCAGCAGCTTGGGGACTAGTTACAATGAGCAGTTCTTC.

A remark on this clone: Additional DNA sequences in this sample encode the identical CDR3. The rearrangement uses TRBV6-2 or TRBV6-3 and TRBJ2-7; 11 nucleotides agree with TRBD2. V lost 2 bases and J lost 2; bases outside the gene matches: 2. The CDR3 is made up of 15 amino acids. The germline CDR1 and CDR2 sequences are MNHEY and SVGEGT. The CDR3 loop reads CASSYLAGGTYEQYF. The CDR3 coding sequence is TGTGCCAGCAGTTACCTAGCGGGGGGAACCTACGAGCAGTACTTC.

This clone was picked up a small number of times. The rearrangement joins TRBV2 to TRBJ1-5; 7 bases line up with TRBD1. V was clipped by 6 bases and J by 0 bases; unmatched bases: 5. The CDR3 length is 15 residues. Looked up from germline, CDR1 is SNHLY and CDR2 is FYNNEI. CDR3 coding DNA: TGTGCCAGCAGAGACAGGGCATATAGCAATCAGCCCCAGCATTTT. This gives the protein CASRDRAYSNQPQHF.